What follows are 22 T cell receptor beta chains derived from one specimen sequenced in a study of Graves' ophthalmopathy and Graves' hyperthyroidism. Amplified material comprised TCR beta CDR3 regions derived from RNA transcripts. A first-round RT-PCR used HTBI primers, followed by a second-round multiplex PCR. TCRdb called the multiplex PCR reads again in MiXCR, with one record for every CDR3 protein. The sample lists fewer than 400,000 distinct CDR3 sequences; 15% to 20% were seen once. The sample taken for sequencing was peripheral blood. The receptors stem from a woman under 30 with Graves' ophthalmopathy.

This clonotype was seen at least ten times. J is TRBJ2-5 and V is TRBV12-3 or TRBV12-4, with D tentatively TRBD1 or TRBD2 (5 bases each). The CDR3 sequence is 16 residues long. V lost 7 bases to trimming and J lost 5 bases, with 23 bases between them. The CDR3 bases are TGTGCCAGCATGTGGGACCGGGGCGACTATTCGGAGACCCAGTACTTC. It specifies CASMWDRGDYSETQYF.

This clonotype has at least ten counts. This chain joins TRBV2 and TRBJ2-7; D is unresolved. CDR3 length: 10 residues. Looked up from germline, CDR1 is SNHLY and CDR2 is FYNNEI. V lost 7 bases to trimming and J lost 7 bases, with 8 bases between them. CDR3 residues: CASTQGEQYF. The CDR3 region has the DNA TGTGCCAGCACCCAAGGGGAGCAGTACTTC. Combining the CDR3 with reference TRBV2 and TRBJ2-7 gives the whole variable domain EPEVTQTPSHQVTQMGQEVILRCVPISNHLYFYWYRQILGQKVEFLVSFYNNEISEKSEIFDDQFSVERPDGSNFTLKIRSTKLEDSAMYFCASTQGEQYFGPGTRLTVT.

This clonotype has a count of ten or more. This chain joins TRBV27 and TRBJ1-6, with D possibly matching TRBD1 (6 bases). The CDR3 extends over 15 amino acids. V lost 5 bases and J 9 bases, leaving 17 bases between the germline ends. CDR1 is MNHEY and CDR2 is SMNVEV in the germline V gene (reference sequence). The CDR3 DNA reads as TGTGCCAGCAGTCGGACTGGGACATTTGGTTCACCCCTCCACTTT. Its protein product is CASSRTGTFGSPLHF.

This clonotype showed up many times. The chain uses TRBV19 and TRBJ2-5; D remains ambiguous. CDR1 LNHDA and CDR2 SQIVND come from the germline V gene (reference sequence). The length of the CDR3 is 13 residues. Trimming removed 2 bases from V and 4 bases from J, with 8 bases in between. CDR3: CASSIRLRETQYF. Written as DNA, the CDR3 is TGTGCCAGTAGTATACGGCTTCGAGAGACCCAGTACTTC.

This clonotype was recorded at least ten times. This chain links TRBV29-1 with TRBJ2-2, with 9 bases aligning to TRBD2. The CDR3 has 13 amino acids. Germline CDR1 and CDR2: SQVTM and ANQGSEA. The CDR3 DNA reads TGCGGTTGGCGGGAGGGGACTACCGGGGAGCTGTTTTTT. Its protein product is CGWREGTTGELFF.

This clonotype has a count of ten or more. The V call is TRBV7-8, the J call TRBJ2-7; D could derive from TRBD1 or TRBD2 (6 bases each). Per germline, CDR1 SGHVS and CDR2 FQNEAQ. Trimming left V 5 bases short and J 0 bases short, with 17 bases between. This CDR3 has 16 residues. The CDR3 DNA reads TGTGCCAGCAGCCCAACAACAGGGACTTTCTCCTACGAGCAGTACTTC. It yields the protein CASSPTTGTFSYEQYF. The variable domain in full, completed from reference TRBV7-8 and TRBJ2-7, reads GAGVSQSPRYKVAKRGQDVALRCDPISGHVSLFWYQQALGQGPEFLTYFQNEAQLDKSGLPSDRFFAERPEGSVSTLKIQRTQQEDSAVYLCASSPTTGTFSYEQYFGPGTRLTVT.

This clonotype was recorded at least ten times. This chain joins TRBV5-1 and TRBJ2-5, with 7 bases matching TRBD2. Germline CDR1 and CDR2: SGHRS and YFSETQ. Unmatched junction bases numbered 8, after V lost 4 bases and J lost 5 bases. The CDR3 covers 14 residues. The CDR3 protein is CASSLFGLEETQYF. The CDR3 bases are TGCGCCAGCAGCCTTTTCGGACTAGAGGAGACCCAGTACTTC.

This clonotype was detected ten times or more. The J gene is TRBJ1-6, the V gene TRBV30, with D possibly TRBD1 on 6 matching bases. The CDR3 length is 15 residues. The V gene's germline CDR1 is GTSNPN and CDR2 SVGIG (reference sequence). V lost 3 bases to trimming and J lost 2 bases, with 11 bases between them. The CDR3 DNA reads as TGTGCCTGGAGGGCAGGGGAGCCCTATAATTCACCCCTCCACTTT. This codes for CAWRAGEPYNSPLHF.

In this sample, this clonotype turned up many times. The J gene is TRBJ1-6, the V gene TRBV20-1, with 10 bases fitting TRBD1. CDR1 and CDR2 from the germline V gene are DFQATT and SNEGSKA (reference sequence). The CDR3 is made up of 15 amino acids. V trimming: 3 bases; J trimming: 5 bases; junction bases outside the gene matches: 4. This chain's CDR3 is CSARPGTGDNSPLHF. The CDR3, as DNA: TGCAGTGCTAGGCCCGGGACAGGGGATAATTCACCCCTCCACTTT.

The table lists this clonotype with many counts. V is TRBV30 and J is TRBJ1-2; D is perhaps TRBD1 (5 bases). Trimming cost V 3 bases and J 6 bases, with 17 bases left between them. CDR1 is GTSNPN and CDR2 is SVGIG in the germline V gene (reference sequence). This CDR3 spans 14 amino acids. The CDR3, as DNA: TGTGCCTGGAGCCAAGCCGAAACGGGGGATGGCTACACCTTC. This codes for CAWSQAETGDGYTF. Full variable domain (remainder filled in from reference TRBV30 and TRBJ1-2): SQTIHQWPATLVQPVGSPLSLECTVEGTSNPNLYWYRQAAGRGLQLLFYSVGIGQISSEVPQNLSASRPQDRQFILSSKKLLLSDSGFYLCAWSQAETGDGYTFGSGTRLTVV.

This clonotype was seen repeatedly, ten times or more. The CDR3 reads CAWSAPPGMGNTEAFF. The CDR3 bases are TGTGCCTGGAGCGCTCCCCCCGGGATGGGGAACACTGAAGCTTTCTTT. The chain is built from TRBV30 and TRBJ1-1; D unresolved. The CDR3 extends over 16 amino acids. Trimming removed 3 bases at V and 1 base at J, with 18 bases between. The germline V gene has CDR1 GTSNPN and CDR2 SVGIG (reference sequence).

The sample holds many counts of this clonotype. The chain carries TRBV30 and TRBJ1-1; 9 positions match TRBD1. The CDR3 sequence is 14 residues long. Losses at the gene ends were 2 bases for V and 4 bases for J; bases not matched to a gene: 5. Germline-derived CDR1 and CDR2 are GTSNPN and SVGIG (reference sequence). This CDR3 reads CAWSRTGAGTEAFF. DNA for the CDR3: TGTGCCTGGAGTCGGACAGGGGCTGGCACTGAAGCTTTCTTT.

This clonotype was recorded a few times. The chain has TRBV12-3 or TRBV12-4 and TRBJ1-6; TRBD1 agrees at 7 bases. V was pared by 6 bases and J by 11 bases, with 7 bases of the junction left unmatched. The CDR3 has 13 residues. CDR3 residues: CASSLKQGTPLHF. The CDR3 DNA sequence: TGTGCCAGCAGCCTAAAACAGGGGACACCCCTCCACTTT.

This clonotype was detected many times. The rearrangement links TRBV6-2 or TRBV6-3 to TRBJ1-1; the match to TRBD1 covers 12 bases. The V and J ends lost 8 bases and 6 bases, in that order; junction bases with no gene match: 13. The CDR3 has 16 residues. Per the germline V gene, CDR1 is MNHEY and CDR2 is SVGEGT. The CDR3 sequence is CASGRSRDRGQSEAFF. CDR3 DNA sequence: TGTGCCAGCGGCCGGAGCCGGGACAGGGGGCAGTCTGAAGCTTTCTTT.

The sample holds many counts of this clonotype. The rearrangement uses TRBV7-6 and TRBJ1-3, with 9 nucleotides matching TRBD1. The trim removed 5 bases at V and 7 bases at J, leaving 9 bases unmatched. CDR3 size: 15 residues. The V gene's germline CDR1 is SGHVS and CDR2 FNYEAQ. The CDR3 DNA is TGTGCCAGCAGCCCCTGGCGGGACAGGGAGAACACCATATATTTT. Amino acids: CASSPWRDRENTIYF.

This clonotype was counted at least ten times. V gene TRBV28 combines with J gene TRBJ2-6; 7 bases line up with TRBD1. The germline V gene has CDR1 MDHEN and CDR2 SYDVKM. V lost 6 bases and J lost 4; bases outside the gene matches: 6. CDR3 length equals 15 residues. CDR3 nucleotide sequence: TGTGCCAGCAGCCCCGACAGGGACGGGGCCAACGTCCTGACTTTC. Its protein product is CASSPDRDGANVLTF.

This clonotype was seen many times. CDR3 DNA: TGTGCCAGCGGCTGGGACATCTCCTACGAGCAGTACTTC. Protein sequence: CASGWDISYEQYF. This chain uses TRBV6-5 with TRBJ2-7; TRBD1 might be the D (6 bases). This CDR3 has 13 residues. V was clipped by 8 bases and J by 0 bases, with 11 bases between them. Looked up from germline, CDR1 is MNHEY and CDR2 is SVGAGI.

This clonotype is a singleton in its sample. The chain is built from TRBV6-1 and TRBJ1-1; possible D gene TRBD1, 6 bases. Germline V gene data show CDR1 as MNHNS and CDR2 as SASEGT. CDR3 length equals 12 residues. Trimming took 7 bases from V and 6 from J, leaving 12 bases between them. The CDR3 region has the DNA TGTGCCAGCATCGGGTCAGGGGCTGAAGCTTTCTTT. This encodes CASIGSGAEAFF.

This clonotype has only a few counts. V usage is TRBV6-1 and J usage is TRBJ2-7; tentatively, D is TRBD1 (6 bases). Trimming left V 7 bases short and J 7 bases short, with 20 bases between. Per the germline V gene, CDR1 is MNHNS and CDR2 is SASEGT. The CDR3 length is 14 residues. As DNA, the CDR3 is TGTGCCAGCAAAGGACCAGTGGGAAGGGGGGAGCAGTACTTC. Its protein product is CASKGPVGRGEQYF.

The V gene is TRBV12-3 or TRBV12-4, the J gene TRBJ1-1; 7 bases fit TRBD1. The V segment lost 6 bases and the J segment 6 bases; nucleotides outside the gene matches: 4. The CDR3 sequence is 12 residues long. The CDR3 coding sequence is TGTGCCAGCAGCCGAGGGACAGCTGAAGCTTTCTTT. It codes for CASSRGTAEAFF.

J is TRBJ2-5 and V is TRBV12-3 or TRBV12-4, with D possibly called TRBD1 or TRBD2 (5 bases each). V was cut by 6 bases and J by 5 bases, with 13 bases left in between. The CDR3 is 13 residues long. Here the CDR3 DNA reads TGTGCCAGCAGACGGGGCGACGGGGAGACCCAGTACTTC. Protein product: CASRRGDGETQYF.

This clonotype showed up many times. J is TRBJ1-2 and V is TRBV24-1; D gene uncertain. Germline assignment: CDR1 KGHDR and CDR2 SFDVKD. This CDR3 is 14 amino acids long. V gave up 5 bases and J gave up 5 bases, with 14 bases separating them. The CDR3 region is CATSGGWPWYGYTF. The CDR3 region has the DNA TGTGCCACCAGTGGTGGCTGGCCATGGTATGGCTACACCTTC.